The 5 T cell receptor beta chains below come from one sample, sequenced in a study of T cell responses to AZD1222 COVID-19 vaccine. Repertoires were generated with immunoSEQ multiplex PCR, while TCRdb's copy carries only in-frame clones and drops some. The sample yields 250,000 to 300,000 clones, about 94% seen once. Sequencing was performed on peripheral blood, taken 28 days after the second AZD1222 dose. The receptors here all came from an adult who received the AZD1222 COVID-19 vaccine.

The rearrangement links TRBV3-1 (or the pseudogene TRBV3-2) to TRBJ1-2, with D perhaps matching TRBD1 (5 bases). Trimming took 1 base from V and 10 from J, leaving 10 bases between them. The germline CDR1 and CDR2 sequences are LGHDT and YNNKEL (reference sequence). The CDR3 contains 12 residues. CDR3 nucleotides: TGTGCCAGCAGCCAAGCTCGGGGCCCCTACACCTTC. This translates into CASSQARGPYTF.

This chain uses TRBV6-5 with TRBJ1-1; perhaps TRBD1 as D (5 bases). This CDR3 contains 13 residues. V was trimmed by 7 bases and J by 4 bases, leaving 13 bases between them. Per the germline V gene, CDR1 is MNHEY and CDR2 is SVGAGI. This chain's CDR3 is CASINSGGTEAFF. The CDR3 bases are TGTGCCAGCATCAACTCGGGGGGCACTGAAGCTTTCTTT.

This rearrangement joins TRBV28 to TRBJ2-3, with D possibly being TRBD2 (6 bases). The CDR3 sequence is 16 residues long. V lost 6 bases to trimming and J lost 2 bases, with 18 bases between them. Germline V gene data show CDR1 as MDHEN and CDR2 as SYDVKM. The CDR3 DNA follows: TGTGCCAGCAGCCCGGCCGGGCGGGGAAACACAGATACGCAGTATTTT. This gives the protein CASSPAGRGNTDTQYF.

V gene TRBV13 combines with J gene TRBJ1-3; D gene uncertain. The CDR3 is 16 residues long. V dropped 0 bases and J dropped 0 bases, with 9 bases sitting between them. CDR1 and CDR2 from the germline V gene are PRHDT and FYEKMQ (reference sequence). CDR3 residues: CASSLGTGSSGNTIYF. CDR3 bases: TGTGCCAGCAGCTTAGGAACGGGAAGCTCTGGAAACACCATATATTTT.

The J gene is TRBJ2-1, the V gene TRBV25-1, with 8 nucleotides matching TRBD1. CDR3 length: 14 amino acids. V was clipped by 4 bases and J by 6 bases; unmatched bases: 5. CDR1 and CDR2 from the germline V gene are MGHDK and SYGVNS. The CDR3 DNA reads as TGTGCCAGCAGTGTGGGGGACAGGCGCAATGAGCAGTTCTTC. Amino acid sequence: CASSVGDRRNEQFF.